The clone carrying this T cell receptor beta chain was seen at least ten times. The data originate from a study of T cells of healthy individuals. One entry per CDR3 protein, called by TCRdb with MiXCR from the 5' RACE reads. The sample carries some 69,000 distinct CDR3 sequences, around 15% recorded once. Germline V gene sequence: CDR1 MGHRA, CDR2 YSYEKL. This CDR3 has 16 residues. V trimming: 6 bases; J trimming: 2 bases; junction bases outside the gene matches: 12. The origin of this receptor is a human donor in good health. The genes are TRBV4-1 and TRBJ1-2; 7 nucleotides agree with TRBD1. The chain's CDR3 is CASSPTSGQTNYGYTF. DNA of the CDR3: TGCGCCAGCAGTCCCACTTCGGGACAGACAAACTATGGCTACACCTTC.